The 24 T cell receptor beta chains in this list originate from one sample, sequenced in a study of shared clonotypes between healthy human individuals (dated by TCRdb to about 2020). CD8 naive samples were CD45RO-negative cells positively selected for CCR7, giving a CD45RA+CCR7+ population that excluded TemRA cells. The library was produced with the immunoSEQ multiplex PCR assay. TCRdb retrieved this table from immuneACCESS and kept in-frame rearrangements only. Not all clones are present; in checked studies, unresolved V genes account for under half, and no reason is known for the remainder. Within this sample are millions of clones, with 85% to 95% of them counted one time only. The top ten clonotypes cover roughly 1.7% of the sample. Material for sequencing was naive CD8+ T cells from PBMCs. The cell subset or site label, read with the paper, signifies: CD45RA+CCR7+. All receptors derive from a man between 18 and 29 years old in good health. Some clones in this sample may be carry-over from other donors' samples.

The V and J genes are TRBV7-3 and TRBJ2-2; 7 bases line up with TRBD2. The CDR3 is 19 residues long. Germline V gene lookup returns CDR1 SGHTA and CDR2 FQGTGA. J was trimmed by 4 bases and V by 2 bases; bases with no gene match: 16. CDR3 DNA: TGTGCCAGCAGCTTATGGGGCGTTGGCGGGAGTGGGAGCACCGGGGAGCTGTTTTTT. This codes for CASSLWGVGGSGSTGELFF. Complete variable domain (other parts from reference TRBV7-3 and TRBJ2-2): GAGVSQTPSNKVTEKGKYVELRCDPISGHTALYWYRQSLGQGPEFLIYFQGTGAADDSGLPNDRFFAVRPEGSVSTLKIQRTERGDSAVYLCASSLWGVGGSGSTGELFFGEGSRLTVL.

This chain joins TRBV7-8 and TRBJ1-2; 7 positions match TRBD1. V dropped 5 bases and J dropped 3; count of bases not matched to a gene: 6. The germline V gene encodes CDR1 SGHVS and CDR2 FQNEAQ. The CDR3 runs to 14 residues. CDR3 coding DNA: TGTGCCAGCAGCACAAACAGGGGTCACTATGGCTACACCTTC. Translated: CASSTNRGHYGYTF.

The gene calls are TRBV5-1 and TRBJ2-1, with 7 bases aligning to TRBD2. CDR1 SGHRS and CDR2 YFSETQ come from the germline V gene. The trim removed 3 bases at V and 9 bases at J, leaving 9 bases unmatched. The CDR3 loop spans 14 amino acids. The CDR3 loop reads CASSSRGLSIEQFF. The CDR3 bases are TGCGCCAGCAGCTCCCGGGGACTATCTATTGAGCAGTTCTTC.

This chain joins TRBV5-6 and TRBJ2-3; 9 nucleotides align to TRBD1. The CDR3 is made up of 17 amino acids. The trim removed 5 bases at V and 1 base at J, leaving 11 bases unmatched. CDR1 is SGHDT and CDR2 is YYEEEE in the germline V gene. The CDR3 loop reads CASSRTGASAGTDTQYF. For the CDR3, the DNA is TGTGCCAGCAGTAGGACAGGGGCCAGCGCGGGCACAGATACGCAGTATTTT.

Concerning this clone itself: Within the sample, other DNA sequences also encode this same CDR3. This rearrangement joins TRBV28 to TRBJ1-2; tentatively, D is TRBD1 (5 bases). Trimming took 3 bases from V and 1 from J, leaving 9 bases between them. This CDR3 is 14 amino acids long. Per germline, CDR1 MDHEN and CDR2 SYDVKM. The CDR3 sequence is CASSFLTDNYGYTF. The CDR3 coding sequence is TGTGCCAGCAGTTTCTTGACAGATAACTATGGCTACACCTTC.

The genes are TRBV28 and TRBJ2-2; D unclear. The V end was cut by 3 bases, the J end by 6 bases, with 8 bases between. Germline V gene lookup returns CDR1 MDHEN and CDR2 SYDVKM. This CDR3 is built from 13 residues. CDR3: CASSFLSAGELFF. Written as DNA, the CDR3 is TGTGCCAGCAGTTTCCTCTCCGCCGGGGAGCTGTTTTTT. Supplemented by reference TRBV28 and TRBJ2-2, the full variable domain reads DVKVTQSSRYLVKRTGEKVFLECVQDMDHENMFWYRQDPGLGLRLIYFSYDVKMKEKGDIPEGYSVSREKKERFSLILESASTNQTSMYLCASSFLSAGELFFGEGSRLTVL.

V gene TRBV15 combines with J gene TRBJ2-3, with 8 bases matching TRBD1. Looked up from germline, CDR1 is LNHNV and CDR2 is YYDKDF (reference sequence). J lost 0 bases, V lost 0 bases, and 2 bases had no gene match. This CDR3 has 16 amino acids. CDR3 coding DNA: TGTGCCACCAGCAGAGACCGACAGGGGAGCACAGATACGCAGTATTTT. It yields the protein CATSRDRQGSTDTQYF.

The J gene is TRBJ2-7, the V gene TRBV6-1, with a possible D match to TRBD1 (6 bases). There are 12 residues in the CDR3. The V end was cut by 7 bases, the J end by 3 bases, with 10 bases between. The germline CDR1 and CDR2 sequences are MNHNS and SASEGT. CDR3 residues: CASTTGFYEQYF. The CDR3 DNA follows: TGTGCCAGCACAACAGGGTTCTACGAGCAGTACTTC.

The genes are TRBV19 and TRBJ2-3; D possibly corresponds to TRBD1 (5 bases). CDR3 size: 14 residues. The germline V gene encodes CDR1 LNHDA and CDR2 SQIVND (reference sequence). Trimming shortened V by 3 bases and J by 4 bases, and 11 bases separated the two germline ends. The CDR3 bases are TGTGCCAGTAGTATTGGAAAGACAGCAGATACGCAGTATTTT. Translated, it gives CASSIGKTADTQYF.

This chain uses TRBV7-8 with TRBJ1-1, with 8 positions matching TRBD1. The germline V gene has CDR1 SGHVS and CDR2 FQNEAQ. The V segment lost 6 bases and the J segment 11 bases; nucleotides outside the gene matches: 14. This CDR3 has 14 residues. CDR3 sequence reads: CASSTQGARVLAFF. CDR3 DNA sequence: TGTGCCAGCAGTACCCAGGGGGCCCGAGTATTGGCTTTCTTT.

The V and J genes are TRBV5-4 and TRBJ2-1; 8 positions match TRBD1. The junction had 4 bases not matched to a gene; V was cut back by 0 bases and J by 8 bases. The CDR3 contains 14 residues. Looked up from germline, CDR1 is SGHNT and CDR2 is YYREEE (reference sequence). The CDR3 loop is CASSLGRGLDEQFF. The CDR3 nucleotides read TGTGCCAGCAGCTTGGGCAGGGGGCTCGATGAGCAGTTCTTC.

J is TRBJ2-1 and V is TRBV7-8, with 9 bases that match TRBD1. The V gene's germline CDR1 is SGHVS and CDR2 FQNEAQ. The ends lost 5 bases at V and 5 bases at J; junction bases unmatched: 7. CDR3 length equals 15 residues. The CDR3 DNA reads TGTGCCAGCAGCAACCGGGACAGGGATAACAATGAGCAGTTCTTC. Protein: CASSNRDRDNNEQFF.

This clone occurred once. The V call is TRBV9, the J call TRBJ2-1, with 7 bases fitting TRBD2. Looked up from germline, CDR1 is SGDLS and CDR2 is YYNGEE. The trim removed 6 bases at V and 3 bases at J, leaving 15 bases unmatched. This CDR3 is built from 17 residues. The CDR3: CASTEGSGTMVYNEQFF. The CDR3 region has the DNA TGTGCCAGCACCGAGGGGTCAGGGACTATGGTCTACAATGAGCAGTTCTTC. The full variable domain, with the rest looked up from reference TRBV9 and TRBJ2-1, is DSGVTQTPKHLITATGQRVTLRCSPRSGDLSVYWYQQSLDQGLQFLIQYYNGEERAKGNILERFSAQQFPDLHSELNLSSLELGDSALYFCASTEGSGTMVYNEQFFGPGTRLTVL.

This clone has just one count. The chain is built from TRBV9 and TRBJ2-1; TRBD2 is a possible D gene (6 bases). V was pared by 4 bases and J by 7 bases, with 21 bases between. The CDR3 has 16 amino acids. CDR1 and CDR2 (germline): SGDLS, YYNGEE. CDR3 nucleotide sequence: TGTGCCAGCAGCCCAATAGCGGCTCTTCCTTTGAATGAGCAGTTCTTC. Translated, it gives CASSPIAALPLNEQFF.

The count of this clone is one. The V gene is TRBV4-3, the J gene TRBJ2-7; D call uncertain. The length of the CDR3 is 15 residues. In germline, CDR1 is LGHNA, CDR2 YSLEER. The V end was cut by 1 base, the J end by 0 bases, with 10 bases between. The CDR3 sequence is CASSQASTASYEQYF. In DNA, the CDR3 is TGCGCCAGCAGCCAAGCCTCCACAGCCTCCTACGAGCAGTACTTC.

In regard to this clone: The sample has other DNA sequences that encode this CDR3 too. The V call is TRBV9, the J call TRBJ2-7; 7 bases match TRBD2. The CDR3 length is 14 residues. With 4 bases clipped from V and 2 bases from J, the junction kept 6 bases outside the gene matches. Per the germline V gene, CDR1 is SGDLS and CDR2 is YYNGEE. This chain's CDR3 is CASSLGGRAYEQYF. The CDR3 nucleotides read TGTGCCAGCAGCCTGGGCGGGAGAGCCTACGAGCAGTACTTC.

The chain is built from TRBV11-2 and TRBJ2-6, with D possibly TRBD2 on 6 matching bases. V was pared by 2 bases and J by 2 bases, with 10 bases between. The CDR3 has 16 amino acids. The germline V gene has CDR1 SGHAT and CDR2 FQNNGV. The CDR3 DNA is TGTGCCAGCAGCTTAAAGCCGGGGGCTGGGGCCAACGTCCTGACTTTC. This translates into CASSLKPGAGANVLTF.

The chain employs TRBV7-6 and TRBJ2-5; perhaps TRBD2 as D (7 bases). This CDR3 has 16 residues. CDR1 and CDR2 (germline): SGHVS, FNYEAQ. The V and J ends lost 4 bases and 6 bases respectively, with 21 bases between them. The CDR3 region is CASSYWGGSIDQTQYF. The CDR3 DNA is TGTGCCAGCAGCTATTGGGGGGGCTCTATCGACCAGACCCAGTACTTC.

For this clone: The sample carries other DNA sequences with the same CDR3. The rearrangement uses TRBV4-3 and TRBJ2-7; D remains ambiguous. The CDR3 is made up of 13 amino acids. Looked up from germline, CDR1 is LGHNA and CDR2 is YSLEER. Trimming shortened V by 0 bases and J by 1 base, and 4 bases separated the two germline ends. In nucleotides, the CDR3 is TGCGCCAGCAGCCAAGACAGATCCTACGAGCAGTACTTC. Protein: CASSQDRSYEQYF.

This clone was recorded once. The V and J genes are TRBV9 and TRBJ1-2, with 10 bases identical to TRBD1. Germline loops: CDR1 SGDLS, CDR2 YYNGEE. Germline trimming cut 2 bases from V and 6 bases from J; bases unmatched to any gene: 10. CDR3 size: 16 residues. The DNA for the CDR3 is TGTGCCAGCAGCGTCTTCGACAGGGGGCGGGCGGATGGCTACACCTTC. Its protein product is CASSVFDRGRADGYTF.

The chain links TRBV28 to TRBJ2-7; D possibly corresponds to TRBD1 (6 bases). Germline assignment: CDR1 MDHEN and CDR2 SYDVKM. The V end was cut by 6 bases, the J end by 6 bases, with 15 bases between. CDR3 length: 13 residues. CDR3: CASRSGDSREQYF. The DNA of the CDR3 is TGTGCCAGCAGGTCAGGGGATAGTCGCGAGCAGTACTTC.

V and J are TRBV28 and TRBJ2-5; 12 positions agree with TRBD2. Trimming at V came to 5 bases and at J to 5 bases, leaving 6 bases not matched to a gene. CDR1 is MDHEN, CDR2 SYDVKM, per germline. The CDR3 loop spans 15 amino acids. The CDR3 region has the DNA TGTGCCAGCAGTCCGCTAGCGGGAGGGCTGGAGACCCAGTACTTC. Translated: CASSPLAGGLETQYF.

This clone was counted a single time. This chain uses TRBV28 with TRBJ1-1, with D possibly being TRBD1 (5 bases). V lost 5 bases and J 4 bases, leaving 35 bases between the germline ends. CDR1 is MDHEN, CDR2 SYDVKM, per germline. CDR3 length: 21 residues. Here the CDR3 reads CASSRVSLRNLGDIRGTEAFF. CDR3 DNA: TGTGCCAGCAGTCGCGTTTCCCTCCGCAATTTGGGGGATATCCGGGGCACTGAAGCTTTCTTT. The complete variable domain, with remaining parts taken from reference TRBV28 and TRBJ1-1, reads DVKVTQSSRYLVKRTGEKVFLECVQDMDHENMFWYRQDPGLGLRLIYFSYDVKMKEKGDIPEGYSVSREKKERFSLILESASTNQTSMYLCASSRVSLRNLGDIRGTEAFFGQGTRLTVV.

The genes are TRBV9 and TRBJ2-7; TRBD1 matches at 8 bases. Germline V gene sequence: CDR1 SGDLS, CDR2 YYNGEE. V lost 3 bases, J lost 3 bases, and 5 bases stayed unmatched. The CDR3 consists of 14 residues. This chain's CDR3 is CASSGDRGFYEQYF. CDR3 DNA sequence: TGTGCCAGCAGCGGTGACAGGGGCTTCTACGAGCAGTACTTC.